The rows below give T cell receptor beta chains drawn from one sample of a study of blood T cells in healthy people across ages. TCRdb reanalysed the 5' RACE reads using MiXCR and keeps one entry per CDR3 protein. The sample includes about 800,000 distinct CDR3 sequences, approximately 25% of them seen just once. These same data were also listed under a study on T cells of mothers and their children.

Source material: blood. These receptor sequences come from a boy between 10 and 17 years old in good health. Both conserved end residues are part of each CDR3. Fields, in order: J gene, V gene, CDR3 length, CDR3 protein.

TRBJ2-4 | TRBV28 | 14 | CASSNNRPRDIQYF
TRBJ1-2 | TRBV28 | 14 | CASIKIGGGYGYTF
TRBJ2-7 | TRBV13 | 12 | CASSLAGPEQYF
TRBJ2-5 | TRBV28 | 18 | CASSLLPGTGTNQETQYF
TRBJ2-7 | TRBV20-1 | 15 | CSARASRRTYYEQYF
TRBJ1-1 | TRBV5-1 | 13 | CASSPRVGGGAFF
TRBJ2-3 | TRBV2 | 16 | CASSLDRGLGTNTQYF
TRBJ1-1 | TRBV29-1 | 16 | CSASGFPSGVNTEAFF
TRBJ2-5 | TRBV4-3 | 16 | CASSQGRGPLGETQYF
TRBJ2-7 | TRBV12-3/TRBV12-4 | 12 | CATNLGTGEQYF
TRBJ1-6 | TRBV5-1 | 14 | CASSPTGSNSPLHF
TRBJ2-3 | TRBV12-3/TRBV12-4 | 13 | CASRGLELGTQYF
TRBJ2-1 | TRBV24-1 | 18 | CATSDLRGPGLSYNEQFF
TRBJ1-1 | TRBV29-1 | 12 | CSGRQGHPEAFF
TRBJ2-7 | TRBV7-9 | 14 | CASSLGGDRHEQYF
TRBJ2-1 | TRBV19 | 14 | CASSIAGAHNEQFF
TRBJ2-5 | TRBV10-3 | 17 | CAISESVDSPQSEIQYF
TRBJ1-1 | TRBV30 | 11 | CALQGITEAFF
TRBJ2-5 | TRBV5-5 | 16 | CASSLESGEVQETQYF
TRBJ1-1 | TRBV7-3 | 14 | CASSLDGMNTEAFF
TRBJ2-2 | TRBV7-3 | 15 | CASSFAGGRAGELFF
TRBJ2-1 | TRBV5-1 | 14 | CASSLWSGNNEQFF
TRBJ2-3 | TRBV6-2/TRBV6-3 | 13 | CASSYVGGDTQYF
TRBJ1-1 | TRBV20-1 | 14 | CSAVSRGRLPEAFF
TRBJ2-5 | TRBV24-1 | 15 | CATSDFWGPQETQCF
TRBJ2-7 | TRBV21-1 | 9 | CASTNEQYF
TRBJ2-7 | TRBV6-5 | 15 | CASSYVRTGTNEQYF
TRBJ2-5 | TRBV20-1 | 14 | CSAGRDRVRETQYF
TRBJ2-5 | TRBV19 | 15 | CASSVAWQGTYEQNF
TRBJ1-2 | TRBV4-3 | 15 | CASSQDRDFNYGYTF
TRBJ2-7 | TRBV4-3 | 15 | CASSQNPGRYYEQYF
TRBJ2-5 | TRBV4-3 | 15 | CASSQSNRGQETQYF
TRBJ2-4 | TRBV20-1 | 14 | CSASPVVAKNIQYF
TRBJ2-5 | TRBV7-9 | 16 | CASSSLRTGARETQYF
TRBJ1-4 | TRBV7-9 | 14 | CASSHRDKREKLFF
TRBJ2-6 | TRBV20-1 | 13 | CSAARPGANVLTF
TRBJ1-2 | TRBV5-1 | 15 | CASSPPLPGSYGYTF
TRBJ1-2 | TRBV28 | 16 | CASSLNFGMRDYGYTF
TRBJ2-7 | TRBV19 | 14 | CASSIPGGGYEQYF
TRBJ1-1 | TRBV20-1 | 13 | CSASLGRNTEAFF
TRBJ2-4 | TRBV20-1 | 17 | CSARVAWVVSNINIQYF